Below are 27 T cell receptor beta chains sequenced from a single sample in a study of shared clonotypes between healthy human individuals. Profiled with immunoSEQ multiplex PCR; TCRdb holds only in-frame clones, not every one. This table holds 600,000 to 750,000 clones, more than 70% found once. The sequencing input was memory CD4+ T cells sorted from blood. Described subset: CD45RA-negative fraction. These receptors originate from a woman younger than 45 in good health.

The chain is built from TRBV5-6 and TRBJ2-7; 12 bases fit TRBD1. The V segment lost 5 bases and the J segment 6 bases; nucleotides outside the gene matches: 9. The CDR3 spans 15 residues. Germline assignment: CDR1 SGHDT and CDR2 YYEEEE. CDR3 DNA sequence: TGTGCCAGCAGTTGTCCGGGACAGGGGGCATGCGAGCAGTACTTC. It encodes CASSCPGQGACEQYF.

The chain couples TRBV6-5 to TRBJ1-2, with D unresolved. The V end lost 6 bases, the J end lost 2 bases, and 16 bases lay between the germline ends. The germline CDR1 and CDR2 sequences are MNHEY and SVGAGI. The CDR3 is made up of 15 amino acids. This CDR3 is CASRARQGRNYGYTF. The CDR3 DNA sequence: TGTGCCAGCAGAGCCCGACAAGGGCGGAACTATGGCTACACCTTC.

A single count supports this clone. The chain combines TRBV15 with TRBJ2-1, with D perhaps matching TRBD1 (6 bases). CDR3 length: 17 residues. Germline CDR1 reads LNHNV; CDR2 reads YYDKDF (reference sequence). V was cut by 7 bases and J by 2 bases, with 21 bases left in between. The chain's CDR3 is CATTKGSGTPTYNEQFF. DNA of the CDR3: TGTGCCACCACCAAGGGATCGGGGACACCCACCTACAATGAGCAGTTCTTC.

The V and J genes are TRBV28 and TRBJ1-5; D ambiguous. CDR3 length: 12 amino acids. CDR1 and CDR2 from the germline V gene are MDHEN and SYDVKM. V dropped 5 bases and J dropped 5 bases, with 7 bases sitting between them. CDR3: CASSGSDQPQHF. In DNA form, the CDR3 reads TGTGCCAGCAGTGGGAGTGATCAGCCCCAGCATTTT.

This clone occurred a few times. The chain links TRBV29-1 to TRBJ1-1; D gene uncertain. The CDR3 consists of 11 residues. Trimming took 5 bases from V and 11 from J, leaving 15 bases between them. The germline gives CDR1 SQVTM, CDR2 ANQGSEA. CDR3 sequence reads: CSVSWEVRAFF. As DNA, the CDR3 is TGCAGCGTTTCATGGGAGGTGAGGGCTTTCTTT.

The V call is TRBV28, the J call TRBJ2-2; TRBD1 aligns across 9 bases. There are 13 residues in the CDR3. The V and J ends lost 6 bases and 6 bases, in that order; junction bases with no gene match: 2. Per germline, CDR1 MDHEN and CDR2 SYDVKM. The CDR3 protein is CASRTGGAGELFF. The CDR3 DNA is TGTGCCAGCAGGACAGGGGGGGCCGGGGAGCTGTTTTTT.

This clone was seen only once. V gene TRBV4-1 combines with J gene TRBJ1-5, with 8 bases that match TRBD1. After removal of 3 bases from V and 5 bases from J, the junction contained 9 bases not matched to a gene. In germline, CDR1 is MGHRA, CDR2 YSYEKL. The CDR3 loop spans 16 amino acids. The CDR3 loop reads CASSQGDRREDQPQHF. The CDR3 DNA is TGCGCCAGCAGCCAGGGGGACAGGAGGGAGGATCAGCCCCAGCATTTT.

The chain joins TRBV4-1 to TRBJ2-1; the match to TRBD1 covers 11 bases. CDR1 and CDR2 from the germline V gene are MGHRA and YSYEKL. This CDR3 contains 16 residues. V lost 3 bases to trimming and J lost 7 bases; unmatched junction nucleotides: 8. CDR3 loop: CASSHNGQGAGNEQFF. The CDR3 DNA reads as TGCGCCAGCAGCCACAACGGACAGGGGGCGGGGAATGAGCAGTTCTTC.

Details on this clone: One base separates it from a far larger clone, so it is likely a read error. The chain joins TRBV25-1 to TRBJ2-5; D gene ambiguous. This CDR3 is 12 amino acids long. Per the germline V gene, CDR1 is MGHDK and CDR2 is SYGVNS. The V end was cut by 5 bases, the J end by 7 bases, with 11 bases between. The CDR3 region has the DNA TGTGCCAGCAGTAACGCTGAAAGGACCCAGTACTTC. Its protein is CASSNAERTQYF.

On this clone itself: Other DNA sequences of this sample code for an identical CDR3. CDR3 loop: CASSLMNEQFF. The CDR3 DNA is TGTGCCAGCAGCTTAATGAATGAGCAGTTCTTC. The chain is built from TRBV5-4 and TRBJ2-1, with unresolved D. Trimming took 2 bases from V and 7 from J, leaving 4 bases between them. Germline V gene data show CDR1 as SGHNT and CDR2 as YYREEE (reference sequence). The length of the CDR3 is 11 residues.

In regard to this clone: Germline is not matched at one junction end, which may reflect a read error. The J gene is TRBJ1-2, the V gene TRBV28, with a tentative D call TRBD1 (6 bases). The CDR3 contains 12 residues. Germline loops: CDR1 MDHEN, CDR2 SYDVKM. CDR3 sequence reads: CASGYPGSTGRF. CDR3 DNA: TGTGCCAGCGGCTATCCCGGTTCGACAGGTCGCTTC.

The chain couples TRBV20-1 to TRBJ1-1; D is unclear. V shed 0 bases and J shed 4 bases, with 3 bases lying between them. The length of the CDR3 is 11 residues. CDR1 and CDR2 (germline): DFQATT, SNEGSKA (reference sequence). CDR3 amino acids: CSAREPTEAFF. In nucleotides, the CDR3 is TGCAGTGCTAGAGAGCCCACTGAAGCTTTCTTT.

This sequence joins TRBV7-9 and TRBJ1-1; D possibly corresponds to TRBD1 (5 bases). CDR1 and CDR2 from the germline V gene are SEHNR and FQNEAQ (reference sequence). V was trimmed by 10 bases and J by 0 bases, leaving 9 bases between them. The CDR3 is 12 residues long. The CDR3 loop is CATRTLNTEAFF. The CDR3 DNA follows: TGTGCCACCAGGACATTGAACACTGAAGCTTTCTTT. Together with reference TRBV7-9 and TRBJ1-1, the CDR3 gives the full variable domain: DTGVSQNPRHKITKRGQNVTFRCDPISEHNRLYWYRQTLGQGPEFLTYFQNEAQLEKSRLLSDRFSAERPKGSFSTLEIQRTEQGDSAMYLCATRTLNTEAFFGQGTRLTVV.

This clone has more than one count but fewer than ten. This chain links TRBV11-2 with TRBJ2-7; D assignment may be TRBD1 or TRBD2 (5 bases each). Germline loops: CDR1 SGHAT, CDR2 FQNNGV. V lost 5 bases, J lost 6 bases, and 11 bases lay in between. The CDR3 extends over 12 amino acids. CDR3 region: CASSVDGGEQYF. The CDR3 coding sequence is TGTGCCAGCAGCGTCGATGGGGGCGAGCAGTACTTC.

J is TRBJ2-3 and V is TRBV4-1; the D call may be TRBD1 or TRBD2 (5 bases each). V was shortened by 1 base and J by 2 bases, with 10 bases between the two germline ends. The CDR3 sequence is 15 residues long. The V gene's germline CDR1 is MGHRA and CDR2 YSYEKL. The CDR3 loop reads CASSQVSGTTDTQYF. CDR3 DNA: TGCGCCAGCAGCCAAGTTTCCGGGACCACAGATACGCAGTATTTT.

This CDR3 is CASSYGTSDNEQYF. The CDR3 DNA reads as TGTGCCAGCAGTTACGGGACTAGCGACAACGAGCAGTACTTC. V and J are TRBV6-6 and TRBJ2-7, with TRBD2 matching 10 bases. From germline, CDR1 is MNHNY and CDR2 SVGAGI (reference sequence). This CDR3 comprises 14 residues. V gave up 2 bases and J gave up 5 bases; unmatched junction bases: 3.

V and J are TRBV7-8 and TRBJ2-6, with D perhaps TRBD2 (5 bases). Germline values: CDR1 SGHVS, CDR2 FQNEAQ. V was shortened by 2 bases and J by 4 bases, with 9 bases between the two germline ends. The CDR3 is 15 residues long. This CDR3 reads CASSLRGLGANVLTF. The CDR3 nucleotides read TGTGCCAGCAGCTTACGGGGTCTAGGGGCCAACGTCCTGACTTTC.

This clone appeared a single time. This chain joins TRBV5-1 and TRBJ2-3; TRBD2 aligns across 8 bases. Unmatched junction bases numbered 6, after V lost 3 bases and J lost 0 bases. This CDR3 contains 16 residues. The germline V gene encodes CDR1 SGHRS and CDR2 YFSETQ. CDR3 protein: CASSSLASGSTDTQYF. In nucleotides, the CDR3 is TGCGCCAGCAGCTCACTCGCTAGCGGGAGCACAGATACGCAGTATTTT. Together with reference TRBV5-1 and TRBJ2-3, the CDR3 gives the full variable domain: KAGVTQTPRYLIKTRGQQVTLSCSPISGHRSVSWYQQTPGQGLQFLFEYFSETQRNKGNFPGRFSGRQFSNSRSEMNVSTLELGDSALYLCASSSLASGSTDTQYFGPGTRLTVL.

V and J are TRBV28 and TRBJ1-1; D is perhaps TRBD1 (5 bases). Germline CDR1 is MDHEN and CDR2 is SYDVKM. The CDR3 has 15 residues. Between the trimmed V and J ends, which lost 2 bases and 1 base, there was a span of 11 bases. CDR3: CASSLGAVGNTEAFF. The CDR3 nucleotides read TGTGCCAGCAGTTTAGGGGCCGTCGGGAACACTGAAGCTTTCTTT.

This clone was picked up a small number of times. V usage is TRBV6-6 and J usage is TRBJ2-3, with D tentatively TRBD1 (5 bases). Germline V gives CDR1 MNHNY, CDR2 SVGAGI (reference sequence). V was clipped by 0 bases and J by 6 bases, with 10 bases between them. The CDR3 consists of 14 residues. The CDR3, as DNA: TGTGCCAGCAGTTACTCGACAGACAGTGATACGCAGTATTTT. Amino acid sequence: CASSYSTDSDTQYF.

In DNA form, the CDR3 reads TGTGCCATCAGTGAGTCGGTAGCGGGAGGCTCTAGCACAGATACGCAGTATTTT. Encoded protein: CAISESVAGGSSTDTQYF. V usage is TRBV10-3 and J usage is TRBJ2-3, with TRBD2 matching over 10 bases. The germline gives CDR1 ENHRY, CDR2 SYGVKD. This CDR3 is built from 18 residues. The J segment lost 0 bases and the V segment lost 0 bases, leaving 6 bases of the junction unmatched.

This clone has just a few counts. The chain couples TRBV5-1 to TRBJ2-7; D possibly corresponds to TRBD2 (6 bases). Germline V gene data show CDR1 as SGHRS and CDR2 as YFSETQ. V lost 5 bases and J lost 3, with 12 bases in between. The CDR3 is 13 amino acids. CDR3 coding DNA: TGCGCCAGCAGTTATAGCGGCGGCTACGAGCAGTACTTC. Protein product: CASSYSGGYEQYF.

The genes are TRBV7-6 and TRBJ2-3; D gene unclear. Trimming took off 2 bases at V and 6 bases at J, with 12 bases between the two ends. CDR3 length: 14 amino acids. Germline values: CDR1 SGHVS, CDR2 FNYEAQ. The CDR3 DNA is TGTGCCAGCAGCTTATCATGGGCTCCGGATACGCAGTATTTT. This sequence encodes CASSLSWAPDTQYF. The variable domain in full, completed from reference TRBV7-6 and TRBJ2-3, reads GAGVSQSPRYKVTKRGQDVALRCDPISGHVSLYWYRQALGQGPEFLTYFNYEAQQDKSGLPNDRFSAERPEGSISTLTIQRTEQRDSAMYRCASSLSWAPDTQYFGPGTRLTVL.

This chain connects TRBV5-1 to TRBJ2-7, with D perhaps matching TRBD1 (6 bases). The V end was cut by 4 bases, the J end by 0 bases, with 11 bases between. Germline-derived CDR1 and CDR2 are SGHRS and YFSETQ. The CDR3 consists of 14 residues. Here the CDR3 DNA reads TGCGCCAGCAGCCCATGGGACACCTCCTACGAGCAGTACTTC. Translating gives CASSPWDTSYEQYF.

The chain combines TRBV25-1 with TRBJ2-3; 10 bases line up with TRBD2. Germline V gene sequence: CDR1 MGHDK, CDR2 SYGVNS. This CDR3 has 15 amino acids. Unmatched junction bases numbered 0, after V lost 2 bases and J lost 1 base. The CDR3: CASSETSGGTDTQYF. In DNA, the CDR3 is TGTGCCAGCAGTGAAACTAGCGGGGGCACAGATACGCAGTATTTT.

The chain's CDR3 is CASSSRQVRNTQYF. In nucleotides, the CDR3 is TGTGCCAGCAGCAGTAGACAGGTTCGCAACACGCAGTATTTT. V gene TRBV7-9 combines with J gene TRBJ2-3, with D perhaps matching TRBD1 (6 bases). Germline V gene data show CDR1 as SEHNR and CDR2 as FQNEAQ (reference sequence). Trimming removed 5 bases at V and 9 bases at J, with 18 bases between. This CDR3 is built from 14 residues.

This clone showed up just a few times. This chain uses TRBV20-1 with TRBJ1-1; no clear D gene. V was pared by 8 bases and J by 0 bases, with 7 bases between. This CDR3 is built from 11 residues. Per germline, CDR1 DFQATT and CDR2 SNEGSKA (reference sequence). In DNA form, the CDR3 reads TGCAGTAAAATAATGAACACTGAAGCTTTCTTT. Translation gives CSKIMNTEAFF.